This TCR beta chain derives from a study of OX40 agonist ivuxolimab in advanced cancers. Study observations and caveats: There were, on average, more expanded clones in CD8+ T cells than in CD4+. Low levels of normalized T-cell clonal expansion also appeared in some nonresponders.

The timepoints at which blood was sampled were baseline, cycle 4 day 1, and cycle 7 day 1. Concerning this clone itself: Its cognate antigen is unknown. At the DNA level, this CDR3 is encoded by other sequences in the same sample as well.

Clones were sequenced by immunoSEQ multiplex PCR, and TCRdb holds only the in-frame ones, with some missing. The profile shows roughly 20,000 clones, approximately 80% of them singletons. There are 16 residues in the CDR3. After removal of 4 bases from V and 4 bases from J, the junction contained 11 bases not matched to a gene. Germline V lookup: CDR1 SGHRS, CDR2 YFSETQ. Material: CD4+ or CD8+ T cells sorted from blood, obtained in a trial of the OX40 agonist ivuxolimab. This clonotype was sampled from an adult with an advanced solid tumor such as melanoma, head and neck, liver or kidney cancer. The chain is built from TRBV5-1 and TRBJ2-5, with 9 bases fitting TRBD1. CDR3 sequence: CASSPSPGQGGETQYF. CDR3 nucleotide sequence: TGCGCCAGCAGCCCGTCCCCGGGACAGGGAGGAGAGACCCAGTACTTC.